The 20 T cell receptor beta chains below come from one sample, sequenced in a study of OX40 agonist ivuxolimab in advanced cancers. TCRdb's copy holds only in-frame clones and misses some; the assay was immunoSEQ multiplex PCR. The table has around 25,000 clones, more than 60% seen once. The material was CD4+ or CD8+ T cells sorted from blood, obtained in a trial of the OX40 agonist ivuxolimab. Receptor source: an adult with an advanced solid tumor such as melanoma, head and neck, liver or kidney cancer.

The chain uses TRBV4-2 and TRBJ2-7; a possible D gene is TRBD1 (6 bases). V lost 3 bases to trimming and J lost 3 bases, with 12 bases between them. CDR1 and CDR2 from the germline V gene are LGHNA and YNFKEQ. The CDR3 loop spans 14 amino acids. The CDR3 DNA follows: TGTGCCAGCAGCCAGTTGACAGGAGACTACGAGCAGTACTTC. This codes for CASSQLTGDYEQYF.

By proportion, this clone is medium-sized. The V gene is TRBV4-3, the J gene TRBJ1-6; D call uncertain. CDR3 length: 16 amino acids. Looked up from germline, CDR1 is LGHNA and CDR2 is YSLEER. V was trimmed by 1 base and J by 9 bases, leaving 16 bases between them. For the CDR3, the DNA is TGCGCCAGCAGCCAAGCGCAGGCCGCTCGGGGTTCACCCCTCCACTTT. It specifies CASSQAQAARGSPLHF.

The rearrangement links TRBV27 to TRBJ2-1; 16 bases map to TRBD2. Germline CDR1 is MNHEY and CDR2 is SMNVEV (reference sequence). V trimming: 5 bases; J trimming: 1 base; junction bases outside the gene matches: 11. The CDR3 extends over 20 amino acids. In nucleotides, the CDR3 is TGTGCCAGCAGTACGCTCCTCGGGACTAGCGGGGGGGCTTCCTACAATGAGCAGTTCTTC. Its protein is CASSTLLGTSGGASYNEQFF.

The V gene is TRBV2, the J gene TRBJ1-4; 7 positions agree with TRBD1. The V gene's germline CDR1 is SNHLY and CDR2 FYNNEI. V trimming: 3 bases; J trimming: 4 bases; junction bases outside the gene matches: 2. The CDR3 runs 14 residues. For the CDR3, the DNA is TGTGCCAGCAGTGAGGGACAGAGTAATGAAAAACTGTTTTTT. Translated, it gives CASSEGQSNEKLFF.

CDR3: CASTTGADGQLNTEAFF. The CDR3 DNA is TGTGCCAGCACCACGGGAGCTGACGGCCAACTGAACACTGAAGCTTTCTTT. The chain links TRBV7-8 to TRBJ1-1, with D unresolved. The CDR3 is 17 residues long. Trimming took 7 bases from V and 0 from J, leaving 21 bases between them. Germline CDR1 and CDR2: SGHVS and FQNEAQ.

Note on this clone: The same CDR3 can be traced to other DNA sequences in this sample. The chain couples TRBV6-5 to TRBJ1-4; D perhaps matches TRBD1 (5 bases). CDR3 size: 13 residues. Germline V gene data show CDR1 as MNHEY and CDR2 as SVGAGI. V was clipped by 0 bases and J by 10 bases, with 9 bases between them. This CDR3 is CASSYSTGGKLFF. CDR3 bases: TGTGCCAGCAGTTACTCTACAGGAGGAAAACTGTTTTTT.

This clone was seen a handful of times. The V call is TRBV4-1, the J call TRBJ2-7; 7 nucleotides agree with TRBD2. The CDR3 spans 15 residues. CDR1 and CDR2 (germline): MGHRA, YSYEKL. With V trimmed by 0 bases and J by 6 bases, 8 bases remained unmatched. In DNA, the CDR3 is TGCGCCAGCAGCCAAGATCTTCGGACTAGTGCCGAGCAGTACTTC. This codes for CASSQDLRTSAEQYF.

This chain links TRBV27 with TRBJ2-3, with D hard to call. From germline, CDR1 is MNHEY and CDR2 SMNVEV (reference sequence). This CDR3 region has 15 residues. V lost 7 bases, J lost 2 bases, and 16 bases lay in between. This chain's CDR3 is CASTRVGSSTDTQYF. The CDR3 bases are TGTGCCAGCACCCGGGTTGGGTCCTCCACAGATACGCAGTATTTT.

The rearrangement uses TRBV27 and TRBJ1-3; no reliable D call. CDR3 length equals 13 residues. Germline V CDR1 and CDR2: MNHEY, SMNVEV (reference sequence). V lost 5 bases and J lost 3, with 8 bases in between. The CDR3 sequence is CASSPGFGNTIYF. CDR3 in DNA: TGTGCCAGCAGTCCGGGGTTTGGAAACACCATATATTTT.

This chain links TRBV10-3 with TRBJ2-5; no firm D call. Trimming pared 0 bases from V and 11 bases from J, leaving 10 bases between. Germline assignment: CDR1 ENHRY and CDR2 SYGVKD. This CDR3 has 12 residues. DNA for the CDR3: TGTGCCATCAGTGAGTCCAATTTTCCACAGTACTTC. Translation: CAISESNFPQYF.

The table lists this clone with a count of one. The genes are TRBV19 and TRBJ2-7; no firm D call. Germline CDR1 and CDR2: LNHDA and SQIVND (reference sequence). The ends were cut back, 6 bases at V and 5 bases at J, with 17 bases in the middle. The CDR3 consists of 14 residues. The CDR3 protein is CASRTGPFEDEQYF. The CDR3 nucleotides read TGTGCCAGTAGGACCGGGCCCTTTGAGGACGAGCAGTACTTC.

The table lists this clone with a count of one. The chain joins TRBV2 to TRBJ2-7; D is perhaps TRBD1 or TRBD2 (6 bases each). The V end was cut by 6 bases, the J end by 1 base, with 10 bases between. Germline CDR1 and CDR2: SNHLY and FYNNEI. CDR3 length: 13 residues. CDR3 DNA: TGTGCCAGCAGGAGGGGGGATTCCTACGAGCAGTACTTC. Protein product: CASRRGDSYEQYF.

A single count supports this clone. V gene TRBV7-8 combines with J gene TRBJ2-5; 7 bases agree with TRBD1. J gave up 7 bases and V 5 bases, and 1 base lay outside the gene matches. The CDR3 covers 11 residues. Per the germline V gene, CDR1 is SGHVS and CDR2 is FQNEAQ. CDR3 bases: TGTGCCAGCAGCCCAGGGGGGACCCAGTACTTC. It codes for CASSPGGTQYF.

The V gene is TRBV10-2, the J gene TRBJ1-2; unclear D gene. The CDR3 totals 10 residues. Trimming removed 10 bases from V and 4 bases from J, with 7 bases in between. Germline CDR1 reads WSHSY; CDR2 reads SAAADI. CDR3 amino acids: CAKVSYGYTF. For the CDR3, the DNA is TGCGCCAAGGTTTCCTATGGCTACACCTTC.

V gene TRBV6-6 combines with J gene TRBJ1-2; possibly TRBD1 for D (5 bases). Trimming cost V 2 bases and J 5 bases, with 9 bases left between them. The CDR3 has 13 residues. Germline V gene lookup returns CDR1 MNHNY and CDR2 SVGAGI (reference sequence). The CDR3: CASSYHRQYGYTF. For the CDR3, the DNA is TGTGCCAGCAGTTACCATCGACAGTATGGCTACACCTTC.

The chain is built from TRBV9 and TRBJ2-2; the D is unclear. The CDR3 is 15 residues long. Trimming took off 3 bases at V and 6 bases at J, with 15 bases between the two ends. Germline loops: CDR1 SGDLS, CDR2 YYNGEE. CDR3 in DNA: TGTGCCAGCAGCGCGGGTGGGCTTACGGCCGGGGAGCTGTTTTTT. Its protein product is CASSAGGLTAGELFF.

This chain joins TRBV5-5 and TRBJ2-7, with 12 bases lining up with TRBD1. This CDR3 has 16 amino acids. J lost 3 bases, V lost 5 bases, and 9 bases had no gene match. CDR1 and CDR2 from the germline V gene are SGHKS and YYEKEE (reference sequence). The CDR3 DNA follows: TGTGCCAGCAGTTCCGACCGGGACAGGGGGCTCTACGAGCAGTACTTC. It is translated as CASSSDRDRGLYEQYF.

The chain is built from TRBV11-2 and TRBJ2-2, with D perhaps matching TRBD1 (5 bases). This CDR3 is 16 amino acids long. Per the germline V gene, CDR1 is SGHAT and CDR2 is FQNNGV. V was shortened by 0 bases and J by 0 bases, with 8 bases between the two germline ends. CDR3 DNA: TGTGCCAGCAGCTTAGAAGGGGTCACGAACACCGGGGAGCTGTTTTTT. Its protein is CASSLEGVTNTGELFF.

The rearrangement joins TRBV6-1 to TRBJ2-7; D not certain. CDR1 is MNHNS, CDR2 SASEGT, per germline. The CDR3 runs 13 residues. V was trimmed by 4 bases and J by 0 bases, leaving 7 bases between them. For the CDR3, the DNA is TGTGCCAGCAGTGCTTCGCTCTCCTACGAGCAGTACTTC. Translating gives CASSASLSYEQYF.

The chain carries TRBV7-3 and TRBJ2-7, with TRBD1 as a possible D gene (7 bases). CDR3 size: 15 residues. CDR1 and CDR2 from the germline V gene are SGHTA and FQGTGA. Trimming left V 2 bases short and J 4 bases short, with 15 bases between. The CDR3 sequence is CASSLEGGAGYEQYF. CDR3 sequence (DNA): TGTGCCAGCAGCTTAGAAGGGGGCGCGGGATACGAGCAGTACTTC.